This paragraph reports one T cell receptor (beta chain). As yet, its antigen is unknown. These data belong to a study of OX40 agonist ivuxolimab in advanced cancers. At the level of the study: Intravenous ivuxolimab was administered to patients every 2 weeks at 0.01 to 10 mg/kg.

Broader study findings: A proportion of nonresponders additionally exhibited low normalized T-cell clonal expansion. Clonal expansion was seen in CD4+ and CD8+ blood T cells by week 6 at 0.1 to 3.0 mg/kg. Expanded clones belonging to CD8+ T cells outnumbered, on average, those of CD4+.

The germline V gene encodes CDR1 MNHEY and CDR2 SVGAGI. The CDR3 length is 12 residues. V was pared by 6 bases and J by 7 bases, with 5 bases of the junction left unmatched. The table came from immunoSEQ multiplex PCR; TCRdb's copy has only in-frame clones and leaves some out. The top ten hold 36% of the sample, which has approximately 32,000 clones, over 85% seen once. The chain combines TRBV6-5 with TRBJ2-7; 8 bases are a match to TRBD2. The origin of this receptor is an adult with an advanced solid tumor such as melanoma, head and neck, liver or kidney cancer. Here the sequenced sample was CD4+ or CD8+ T cells sorted from blood, taken in a trial of the OX40 agonist ivuxolimab. This CDR3 is CASRAGVGEQYF. CDR3 coding DNA: TGTGCCAGCAGAGCGGGAGTAGGGGAGCAGTACTTC.